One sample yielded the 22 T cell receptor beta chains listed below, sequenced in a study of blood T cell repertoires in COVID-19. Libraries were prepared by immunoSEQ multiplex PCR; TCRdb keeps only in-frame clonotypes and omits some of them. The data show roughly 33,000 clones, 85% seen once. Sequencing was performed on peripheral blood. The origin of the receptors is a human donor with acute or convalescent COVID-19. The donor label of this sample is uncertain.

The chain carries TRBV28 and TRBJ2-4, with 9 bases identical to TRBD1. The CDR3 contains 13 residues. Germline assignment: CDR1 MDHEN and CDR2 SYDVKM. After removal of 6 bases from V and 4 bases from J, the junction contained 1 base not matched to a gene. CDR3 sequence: CASRGTGKNIQYF. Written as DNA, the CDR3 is TGTGCCAGCAGAGGGACAGGGAAAAACATTCAGTACTTC.

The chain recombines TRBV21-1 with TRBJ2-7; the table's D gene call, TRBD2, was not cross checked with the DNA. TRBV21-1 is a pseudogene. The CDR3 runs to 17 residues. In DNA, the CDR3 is TGTGCCAGCAGCCCCCGGGGGTGGGTAGCAGGTAAAGAAGAGCAGTACTTC. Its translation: CASSPRGWVAGKEEQYF.

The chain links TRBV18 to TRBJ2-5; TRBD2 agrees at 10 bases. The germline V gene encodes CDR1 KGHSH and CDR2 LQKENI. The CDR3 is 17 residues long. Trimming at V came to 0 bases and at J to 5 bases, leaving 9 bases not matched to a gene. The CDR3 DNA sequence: TGTGCCAGCTCACCACCGCGGAGCGGGGGGGCCCTTGAGACCCAGTACTTC. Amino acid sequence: CASSPPRSGGALETQYF.

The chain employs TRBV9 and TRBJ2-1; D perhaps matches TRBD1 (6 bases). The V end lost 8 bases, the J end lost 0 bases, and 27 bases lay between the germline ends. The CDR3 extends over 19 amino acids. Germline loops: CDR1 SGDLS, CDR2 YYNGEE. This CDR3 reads CASSRATGSSLGSYNEQFF. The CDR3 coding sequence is TGTGCCAGTAGCCGGGCGACAGGTTCCTCCCTAGGCTCCTACAATGAGCAGTTCTTC. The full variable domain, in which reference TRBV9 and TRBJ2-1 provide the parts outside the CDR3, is DSGVTQTPKHLITATGQRVTLRCSPRSGDLSVYWYQQSLDQGLQFLIQYYNGEERAKGNILERFSAQQFPDLHSELNLSSLELGDSALYFCASSRATGSSLGSYNEQFFGPGTRLTVL.

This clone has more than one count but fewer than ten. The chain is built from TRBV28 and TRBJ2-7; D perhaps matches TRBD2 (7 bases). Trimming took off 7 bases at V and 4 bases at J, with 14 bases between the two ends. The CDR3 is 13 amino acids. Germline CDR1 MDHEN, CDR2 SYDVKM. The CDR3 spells CASTRGGGYEQYF. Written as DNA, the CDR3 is TGTGCCAGCACCCGGGGAGGGGGGTACGAGCAGTACTTC.

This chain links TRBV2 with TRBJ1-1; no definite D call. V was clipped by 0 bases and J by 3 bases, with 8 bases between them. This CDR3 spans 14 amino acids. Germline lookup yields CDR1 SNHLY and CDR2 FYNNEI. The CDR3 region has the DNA TGTGCCAGCAGTGAAGCGCGCGGGGACACTGAAGCTTTCTTT. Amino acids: CASSEARGDTEAFF. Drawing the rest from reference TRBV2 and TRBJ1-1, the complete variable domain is EPEVTQTPSHQVTQMGQEVILRCVPISNHLYFYWYRQILGQKVEFLVSFYNNEISEKSEIFDDQFSVERPDGSNFTLKIRSTKLEDSAMYFCASSEARGDTEAFFGQGTRLTVV.

The CDR3 protein is CASRNAGGSGTEAFF. The DNA for the CDR3 is TGTGCCAGCAGGAACGCAGGGGGCTCGGGGACTGAAGCTTTCTTT. The chain carries TRBV11-3 and TRBJ1-1, with 8 bases aligning to TRBD1. From germline, CDR1 is SGHNT and CDR2 YENEEA. The trim removed 6 bases at V and 5 bases at J, leaving 11 bases unmatched. This CDR3 spans 15 amino acids. Full variable domain (outside the CDR3, taken from reference TRBV11-3 and TRBJ1-1): EAGVVQSPRYKIIEKKQPVAFWCNPISGHNTLYWYLQNLGQGPELLIRYENEEAVDDSQLPKDRFSAERLKGVDSTLKIQPAELGDSAVYLCASRNAGGSGTEAFFGQGTRLTVV.

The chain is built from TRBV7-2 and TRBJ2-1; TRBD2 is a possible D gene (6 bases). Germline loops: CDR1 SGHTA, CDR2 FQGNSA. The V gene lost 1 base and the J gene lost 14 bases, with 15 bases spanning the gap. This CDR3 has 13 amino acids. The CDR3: CASSLGVHRREFF. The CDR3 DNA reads TGTGCCAGCAGCTTAGGCGTCCATCGGAGGGAGTTCTTC.

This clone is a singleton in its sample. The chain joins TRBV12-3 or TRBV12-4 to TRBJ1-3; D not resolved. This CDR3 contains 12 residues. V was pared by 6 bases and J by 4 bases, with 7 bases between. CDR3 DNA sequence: TGTGCCAGCAGACTAAGCGGAAACACCATATATTTT. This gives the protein CASRLSGNTIYF.

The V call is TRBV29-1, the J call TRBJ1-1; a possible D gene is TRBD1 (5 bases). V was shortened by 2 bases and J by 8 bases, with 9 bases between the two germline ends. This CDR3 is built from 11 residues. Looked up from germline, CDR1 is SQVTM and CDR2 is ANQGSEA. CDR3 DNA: TGCAGCGTTGAACTTGGGGGGGAAGCTTTCTTT. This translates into CSVELGGEAFF.

The CDR3 here is CASSSSDRYYGYTF. CDR3 coding DNA: TGTGCCAGCAGCTCATCGGACAGGTACTATGGCTACACCTTC. V usage is TRBV7-2 and J usage is TRBJ1-2, with 7 positions matching TRBD1. Germline V CDR1 and CDR2: SGHTA, FQGNSA. Trimming took 4 bases from V and 3 from J; bases not matched to a gene: 5. The CDR3 has 14 residues.

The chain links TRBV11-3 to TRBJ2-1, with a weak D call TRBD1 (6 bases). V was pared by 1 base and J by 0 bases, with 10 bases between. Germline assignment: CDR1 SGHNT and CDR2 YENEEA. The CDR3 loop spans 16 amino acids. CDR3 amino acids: CASSLADSVSYNEQFF. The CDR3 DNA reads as TGTGCCAGCAGCTTAGCGGACAGTGTCTCCTACAATGAGCAGTTCTTC.

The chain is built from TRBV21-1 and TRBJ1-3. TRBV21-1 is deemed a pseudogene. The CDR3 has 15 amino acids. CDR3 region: CASSKRAGKGNTIYF. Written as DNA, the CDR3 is TGTGCCAGCAGCAAACGAGCGGGTAAGGGAAACACCATATATTTT.

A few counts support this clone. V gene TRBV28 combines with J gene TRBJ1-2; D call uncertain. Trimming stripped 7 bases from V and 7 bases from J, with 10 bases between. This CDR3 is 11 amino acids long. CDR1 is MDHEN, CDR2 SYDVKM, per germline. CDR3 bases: TGTGCCAGCACGGAGTTGGGTGGCTACACCTTC. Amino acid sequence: CASTELGGYTF.

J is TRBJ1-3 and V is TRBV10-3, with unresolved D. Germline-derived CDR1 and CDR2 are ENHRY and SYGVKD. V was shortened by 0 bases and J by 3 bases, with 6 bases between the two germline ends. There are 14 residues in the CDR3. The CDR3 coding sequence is TGTGCCATCAGTGAGTCGAGAGATGGAAACACCATATATTTT. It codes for CAISESRDGNTIYF.

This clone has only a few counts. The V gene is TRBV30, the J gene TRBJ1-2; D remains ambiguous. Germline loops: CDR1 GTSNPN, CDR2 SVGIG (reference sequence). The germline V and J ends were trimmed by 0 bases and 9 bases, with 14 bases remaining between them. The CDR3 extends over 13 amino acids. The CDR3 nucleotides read TGTGCCTGGAGTGTGCAGAAAGGAGGAAGCTACACCTTC. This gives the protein CAWSVQKGGSYTF.

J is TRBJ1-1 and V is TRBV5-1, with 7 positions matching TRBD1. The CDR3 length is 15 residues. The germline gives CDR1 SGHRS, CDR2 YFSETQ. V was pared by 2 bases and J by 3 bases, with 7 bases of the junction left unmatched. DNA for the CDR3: TGCGCCAGCAGCTTACAGGGGACAGTGGACACTGAAGCTTTCTTT. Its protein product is CASSLQGTVDTEAFF. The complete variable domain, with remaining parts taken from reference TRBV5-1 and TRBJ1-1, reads KAGVTQTPRYLIKTRGQQVTLSCSPISGHRSVSWYQQTPGQGLQFLFEYFSETQRNKGNFPGRFSGRQFSNSRSEMNVSTLELGDSALYLCASSLQGTVDTEAFFGQGTRLTVV.

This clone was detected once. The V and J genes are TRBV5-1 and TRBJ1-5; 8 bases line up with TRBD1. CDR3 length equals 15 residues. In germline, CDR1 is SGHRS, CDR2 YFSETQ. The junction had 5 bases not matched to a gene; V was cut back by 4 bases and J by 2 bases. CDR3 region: CASSRPGQGNQPQHF. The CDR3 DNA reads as TGCGCCAGCAGCCGCCCGGGACAGGGCAATCAGCCCCAGCATTTT. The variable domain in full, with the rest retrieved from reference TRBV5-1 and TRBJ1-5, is KAGVTQTPRYLIKTRGQQVTLSCSPISGHRSVSWYQQTPGQGLQFLFEYFSETQRNKGNFPGRFSGRQFSNSRSEMNVSTLELGDSALYLCASSRPGQGNQPQHFGDGTRLSIL.

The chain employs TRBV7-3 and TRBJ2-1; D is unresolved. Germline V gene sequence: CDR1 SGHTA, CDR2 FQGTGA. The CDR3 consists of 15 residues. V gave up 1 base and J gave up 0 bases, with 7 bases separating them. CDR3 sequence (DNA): TGTGCCAGCAGCTTAAAAGCTAGCTCCTACAATGAGCAGTTCTTC. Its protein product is CASSLKASSYNEQFF.

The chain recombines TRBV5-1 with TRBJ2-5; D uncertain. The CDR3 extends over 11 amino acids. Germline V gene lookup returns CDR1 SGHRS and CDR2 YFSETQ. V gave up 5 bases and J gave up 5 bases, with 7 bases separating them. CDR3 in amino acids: CASRAEETQYF. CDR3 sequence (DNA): TGCGCCAGCAGGGCGGAGGAGACCCAGTACTTC.

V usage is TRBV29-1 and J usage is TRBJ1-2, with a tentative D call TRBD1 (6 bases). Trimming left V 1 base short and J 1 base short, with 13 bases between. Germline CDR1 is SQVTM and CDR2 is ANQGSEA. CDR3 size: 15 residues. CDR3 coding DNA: TGCAGCGTTGAAGTGGAGGACAGCATTAACTATGGCTACACCTTC. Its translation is CSVEVEDSINYGYTF.

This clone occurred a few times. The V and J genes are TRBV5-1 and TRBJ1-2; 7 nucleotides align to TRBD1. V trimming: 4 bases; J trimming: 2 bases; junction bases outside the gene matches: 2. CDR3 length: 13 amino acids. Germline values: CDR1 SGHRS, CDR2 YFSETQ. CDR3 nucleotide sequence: TGCGCCAGCAGCGAGACAGGGAACTATGGCTACACCTTC. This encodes CASSETGNYGYTF.